These T cell receptor beta chains were read from a single sample in a study of control samples from healthy donors and cancer patients. Sequenced by immunoSEQ multiplex PCR; TCRdb stores in-frame clones only, minus some. The sample consists of over 80,000 clones, around 91% of them appearing once. Sequenced material: blood. The source is a man aged 25 to 40 in good health. Each CDR3 is given with its conserved first and last residue. The D gene is left open where the match is weak. Part of the rows lack a size; the others show once, few, many or a class for expanded clones.

cdr3_aa cdr3_nt clone_size v_call d_call j_call
CASGKRTGRTVDPSSEAFF TGTGCTAGTGGTAAAAGGACAGGGAGGACGGTTGACCCTAGCTCTGAAGCTTTCTTT - TRBV12-5 TRBD1 TRBJ1-1
CAISEGGEGYEQYF TGTGCCATCAGTGAGGGGGGGGAAGGCTACGAGCAGTACTTC - TRBV10-3 TRBD2 TRBJ2-7
CASSGGYSNQPQHF TGTGCCAGCAGTGGGGGGTACAGCAATCAGCCCCAGCATTTT - TRBV2 - TRBJ1-5
CASSLGIRNEQYF TGTGCCAGCAGTTTGGGTATCCGAAACGAGCAGTACTTC once TRBV27 - TRBJ2-7
CASSLSAVDGYTF TGTGCCAGCAGTTTATCCGCTGTGGATGGCTACACCTTC - TRBV12-3/TRBV12-4 - TRBJ1-2
CASSEGILSYEQYF TGTGCCAGCTCGGAGGGCATACTTTCTTACGAGCAGTACTTC once TRBV6-5 - TRBJ2-7
CSVAWRYGYTF TGCAGCGTTGCATGGAGGTATGGCTACACCTTC - TRBV29-1 - TRBJ1-2
CGLLNYGYTF TGTGGACTACTTAACTATGGCTACACCTTC - TRBV5-8 - TRBJ1-2
CAISDREGTEAFF TGTGCCATCAGCGACAGGGAGGGCACTGAAGCTTTCTTT - TRBV10-3 TRBD1 TRBJ1-1
CASSFRDTRMGKLFF TGTGCCAGCAGCTTCCGGGACACGCGAATGGGAAAACTGTTTTTT once TRBV7-4 - TRBJ1-4
CASSPRDDQPQHF TGTGCCAGCTCACCCAGGGACGATCAGCCCCAGCATTTT - TRBV18 - TRBJ1-5
CASSDRAAYGYTF TGTGCCAGCAGTGATAGGGCGGCCTATGGCTACACCTTC - TRBV6-1 - TRBJ1-2
CASDRDRAYGYTF TGTGCCAGCGACCGGGACAGGGCTTATGGCTACACCTTC - TRBV6-5 TRBD1 TRBJ1-2
CASSSRGRERCNEQFF TGTGCCAGCAGCTCCCGAGGCAGGGAGAGGTGCAATGAGCAGTTCTTC - TRBV21-1 - TRBJ2-1
CAISESGGWGYTF TGTGCCATCAGTGAGTCAGGGGGATGGGGCTACACCTTC once TRBV10-3 - TRBJ1-2
CASSLGAGDEQYF TGTGCCAGCAGCTTAGGAGCAGGGGACGAGCAGTACTTC - TRBV5-6 - TRBJ2-7
CASSLPGLAGGSSYNEQFF TGTGCCAGCAGCCTACCGGGACTAGCGGGGGGGAGCTCCTACAATGAGCAGTTCTTC - TRBV7-2 TRBD2 TRBJ2-1
CASSVEGESTGELFF TGTGCCAGCAGCGTAGAAGGGGAGTCCACCGGGGAGCTGTTTTTT once TRBV9 - TRBJ2-2
CASSPRIRGQMNTEAFF TGTGCCAGCTCACCACGTATAAGGGGACAAATGAACACTGAAGCTTTCTTT - TRBV18 - TRBJ1-1
CASSSVQPTDTQYF TGTGCCAGCAGCTCGGTGCAGCCCACAGATACGCAGTATTTT - TRBV7-9 - TRBJ2-3
CASSVVTGELFF TGTGCCAGCAGCGTAGTTACCGGGGAGCTGTTTTTT - TRBV9 - TRBJ2-2
CAWRALRTANTEAFF TGTGCCTGGAGGGCTCTCCGGACCGCGAACACTGAAGCTTTCTTT - TRBV30 - TRBJ1-1
CASSPTDNEQFF TGTGCCAGCAGTCCGACAGACAATGAGCAGTTCTTC - TRBV12-3/TRBV12-4 - TRBJ2-1
CSVEVSGQRDYEQYF TGCAGCGTTGAAGTGAGTGGGCAGAGAGACTACGAGCAGTACTTC - TRBV29-1 - TRBJ2-7
CASSFPRLQGEQYF TGTGCCAGCAGTTTTCCTCGACTACAGGGGGAGCAGTACTTC - TRBV28 TRBD1 TRBJ2-7
CASSLFGGQPQHF TGTGCCAGCAGCTTATTCGGGGGTCAGCCCCAGCATTTT - TRBV7-3 - TRBJ1-5
CASSLAATTHEQYF TGTGCCAGCAGCTTAGCGGCCACAACACACGAGCAGTACTTC - TRBV11-2 - TRBJ2-7
CASSVEEGNGDIRYSPLHF TGTGCCAGCAGCGTAGAGGAGGGGAACGGGGACATCCGTTATTCACCCCTCCACTTT - TRBV9 - TRBJ1-6
CATGLAGLSEQFF TGTGCCACCGGACTAGCGGGTCTGAGTGAGCAGTTCTTC - TRBV24-1 TRBD2 TRBJ2-1
CAWSEAGKGASDEQYF TGTGCCTGGAGTGAGGCGGGAAAGGGGGCAAGCGACGAGCAGTACTTC once TRBV30 - TRBJ2-7
CASSDPTGPWADTQYF TGTGCCAGCAGCGACCCTACGGGCCCTTGGGCAGATACGCAGTATTTT - TRBV6-6 - TRBJ2-3
CASRGENEQYF TGTGCCAGCAGAGGAGAGAACGAGCAGTACTTC once TRBV2 - TRBJ2-7
CASSYQMAGGDNEQFF TGTGCCAGCAGTTACCAGATGGCGGGGGGGGACAATGAGCAGTTCTTC - TRBV6-2/TRBV6-3 TRBD2 TRBJ2-1
CASSQDLRNGYTF TGCGCCAGCAGCCAAGATTTGAGAAATGGCTACACCTTC - TRBV4-3 - TRBJ1-2
CASSLGGQRNQPQHF TGTGCCAGCAGTTTGGGGGGGCAAAGGAATCAGCCCCAGCATTTT - TRBV28 - TRBJ1-5
CASSEQHVNEKLFF TGTGCCAGCAGTGAACAGCATGTTAATGAAAAACTGTTTTTT - TRBV2 - TRBJ1-4
CASSLSWWGDRGNTEAFF TGCGCCAGCAGCTTGTCGTGGTGGGGGGACAGGGGGAACACTGAAGCTTTCTTT - TRBV5-1 TRBD1 TRBJ1-1
CASSLRAEVRDEQFF TGTGCCAGCAGCTTAAGGGCCGAGGTTCGGGATGAGCAGTTCTTC - TRBV7-3 - TRBJ2-1
CASTGGRKLFF TGTGCCAGCACCGGGGGGCGAAAACTGTTTTTT - TRBV6-5 - TRBJ1-4
CASSADIQGRTDTQYF TGTGCCAGCAGTGCGGATATTCAAGGGCGCACAGATACGCAGTATTTT - TRBV6-1 - TRBJ2-3
CASRPTGGPSYEQYF TGTGCCAGCAGACCGACAGGGGGACCTTCCTACGAGCAGTACTTC - TRBV6-6 TRBD1 TRBJ2-7
CAWSVQVSYEQYF TGTGCCTGGAGTGTACAGGTTTCCTACGAGCAGTACTTC - TRBV30 - TRBJ2-7
CASSLGAGSYEQYF TGCGCCAGCAGCTTGGGGGCCGGGAGCTACGAGCAGTACTTC - TRBV5-1 - TRBJ2-7
CASSLSYSGGSYNEQFF TGTGCCAGCAGCCTGTCCTATAGCGGAGGCTCCTACAATGAGCAGTTCTTC - TRBV3-1/TRBV3-2 - TRBJ2-1
CASSQPRGAREAFF TGTGCCAGCAGCCAACCCAGGGGGGCTCGTGAAGCTTTCTTT - TRBV16 TRBD1 TRBJ1-1
CASHRGTYEQYF TGTGCCAGCCACAGGGGGACCTACGAGCAGTACTTC - TRBV2 TRBD1 TRBJ2-7
CASSLQTVNTGELFF TGTGCCAGCAGTTTGCAGACAGTGAACACCGGGGAGCTGTTTTTT - TRBV28 - TRBJ2-2
CASSLGPGSLTTSGELFF TGTGCCAGCAGCTTGGGGCCCGGCTCCCTAACTACGTCCGGGGAGCTGTTTTTT - TRBV5-4 - TRBJ2-2
CSTDRGLQETQYF TGCAGCACGGACAGGGGGCTCCAAGAGACCCAGTACTTC - TRBV29-1 TRBD1 TRBJ2-5
CSVVQGASTDAQYF TGCAGCGTTGTGCAGGGGGCTTCCACAGATGCGCAGTATTTT - TRBV29-1 TRBD1 TRBJ2-3
CASSLEGRNTEAFF TGTGCCAGCAGCTTGGAGGGCAGGAACACTGAAGCTTTCTTT - TRBV5-4 - TRBJ1-1
CASAWGDGYEQYF TGTGCTAGTGCCTGGGGGGACGGCTACGAGCAGTACTTC - TRBV12-5 - TRBJ2-7
CASSYRGQAYYEQYF TGTGCCAGCTCCTACCGGGGACAGGCCTACTACGAGCAGTACTTC many TRBV18 TRBD1 TRBJ2-7
CASSQGLPFF TGTGCCAGCAGCCAAGGACTCCCGTTCTTC once TRBV3-1/TRBV3-2 - TRBJ2-1
CASSTSGGVYNEQFF TGTGCCAGCAGTACCAGCGGGGGAGTTTACAATGAGCAGTTCTTC - TRBV7-6 TRBD2 TRBJ2-1
CASSDYSTGSFDTQYF TGTGCCAGCAGCGACTACTCAACGGGTAGCTTCGATACGCAGTATTTT - TRBV11-2 - TRBJ2-3
CSVGSSAGTDTQYF TGCAGCGTCGGCTCTAGCGCGGGCACAGATACGCAGTATTTT - TRBV29-1 - TRBJ2-3
CASSLEGLGNSPLHF TGTGCCAGCAGTTTGGAGGGTCTGGGTAATTCACCCCTCCACTTT - TRBV28 - TRBJ1-6
CASSTRLAGAQQYF TGCGCCAGCAGCACGCGACTAGCGGGAGCGCAGCAGTACTTC - TRBV5-1 TRBD2 TRBJ2-7